The 21 T cell receptor beta chains given below trace back to one sample, sequenced in a study of blood T cell repertoires in COVID-19 (TCRdb year 2020). Preparation of the library involved the immunoSEQ multiplex PCR assay. The source is immuneACCESS, and TCRdb retained only in-frame sequences with V and J called. Part of the clones is not carried over; for the studies checked, unresolved V genes explain less than half of this, and the remainder is unexplained. The sample includes over 200,000 clones, with roughly 79% observed a single time. The biggest ten clones account for more than 8.5% of the sample. Sequences were obtained from PBMCs or T cells enriched from blood (not recorded which). These receptors came from a woman aged 45-59 years with acute COVID-19.

The chain combines TRBV6-5 with TRBJ1-1; TRBD1 matches 8 bases. The CDR3 loop spans 12 amino acids. With 5 bases clipped from V and 6 bases from J, the junction kept 2 bases outside the gene matches. In germline, CDR1 is MNHEY, CDR2 SVGAGI. The CDR3 region has the DNA TGTGCCAGCAGTACAGGGGGTGCTGAAGCTTTCTTT. Its protein is CASSTGGAEAFF.

The gene calls are TRBV15 and TRBJ1-1; D might be TRBD1 (6 bases). V lost 0 bases and J 4 bases, leaving 12 bases between the germline ends. CDR3 length equals 15 residues. Germline V gives CDR1 LNHNV, CDR2 YYDKDF (reference sequence). The chain's CDR3 is CATSRERTVGTEAFF. The CDR3 nucleotides read TGTGCCACCAGCAGAGAACGGACAGTCGGCACTGAAGCTTTCTTT.

The V call is TRBV28, the J call TRBJ2-2; D perhaps matches TRBD1 (5 bases). V was trimmed by 2 bases and J by 6 bases, leaving 13 bases between them. Germline V gene data show CDR1 as MDHEN and CDR2 as SYDVKM. The length of the CDR3 is 15 residues. The DNA for the CDR3 is TGTGCCAGCAGTTTAGGTCCACAGGTGGCCGGGGAGCTGTTTTTT. It encodes CASSLGPQVAGELFF.

The rearrangement uses TRBV5-1 and TRBJ2-3; 7 nucleotides align to TRBD2. J gave up 1 base and V 1 base, and 3 bases lay outside the gene matches. From germline, CDR1 is SGHRS and CDR2 YFSETQ. This CDR3 has 15 amino acids. The CDR3 loop reads CASSLRAGGTDTQYF. DNA of the CDR3: TGCGCCAGCAGCTTGCGGGCGGGGGGCACAGATACGCAGTATTTT.

This chain joins TRBV4-1 and TRBJ2-4; 14 positions match TRBD2. This CDR3 is 18 amino acids long. The V segment lost 4 bases and the J segment 6 bases; nucleotides outside the gene matches: 11. The germline CDR1 and CDR2 sequences are MGHRA and YSYEKL. The CDR3 DNA reads TGCGCCAGCAGCCCGATGCCGGGACTAGCGGGGGTCTCAAACATTCAGTACTTC. Encoded protein: CASSPMPGLAGVSNIQYF.

V gene TRBV19 combines with J gene TRBJ1-5; 8 bases match TRBD1. Trimming cost V 8 bases and J 6 bases; bases outside gene matches: 9. Germline V gene lookup returns CDR1 LNHDA and CDR2 SQIVND (reference sequence). The CDR3 runs to 14 residues. The CDR3 coding sequence is TGTGCCAGTTCTATCGGACAGGGAGGTCAGCCCCAGCATTTT. As protein: CASSIGQGGQPQHF.

This chain joins TRBV10-3 and TRBJ2-2; TRBD2 matches at 9 bases. Per the germline V gene, CDR1 is ENHRY and CDR2 is SYGVKD. V was pared by 3 bases and J by 5 bases, with 7 bases of the junction left unmatched. The CDR3 covers 16 residues. The CDR3 bases are TGTGCCATCAGTGACCTCCCTAGCGGGGCAACCGGGGAGCTGTTTTTT. It is translated as CAISDLPSGATGELFF.

The chain recombines TRBV10-1 with TRBJ2-6; 8 bases map to TRBD1. The ends lost 5 bases at V and 0 bases at J; junction bases unmatched: 21. Germline V CDR1 and CDR2: WNHNN, SYGVQD (reference sequence). The CDR3 is made up of 22 amino acids. CDR3 sequence: CASSPTPGTGIRGDSGANVLTF. The CDR3, as DNA: TGCGCCAGCAGTCCTACCCCCGGGACAGGAATTCGGGGCGACTCTGGGGCCAACGTCCTGACTTTC.

The chain couples TRBV5-1 to TRBJ2-3; perhaps TRBD2 as D (7 bases). The CDR3 is 17 residues long. CDR1 SGHRS and CDR2 YFSETQ come from the germline V gene. Trimming left V 1 base short and J 0 bases short, with 15 bases between. The CDR3 sequence is CASSLPGGGRSTDTQYF. CDR3 coding DNA: TGCGCCAGCAGCTTGCCTGGGGGGGGGCGAAGCACAGATACGCAGTATTTT.

The gene calls are TRBV10-3 and TRBJ2-3, with 9 bases matching TRBD1. CDR1 and CDR2 (germline): ENHRY, SYGVKD. Losses at the gene ends were 6 bases for V and 4 bases for J; bases not matched to a gene: 5. The CDR3 contains 14 residues. The CDR3 sequence: CAISDRGKSDTQYF. DNA of the CDR3: TGTGCCATCAGCGACAGGGGGAAATCAGATACGCAGTATTTT.

The rearrangement joins TRBV5-1 to TRBJ1-5, with 7 bases fitting TRBD1. Looked up from germline, CDR1 is SGHRS and CDR2 is YFSETQ. Trimming cost V 5 bases and J 3 bases; bases outside gene matches: 5. This CDR3 region has 14 residues. CDR3 in amino acids: CASREGTVNQPQHF. The CDR3 DNA sequence: TGCGCCAGCAGGGAAGGGACAGTCAATCAGCCCCAGCATTTT. The full variable domain, rest sourced from reference TRBV5-1 and TRBJ1-5, is KAGVTQTPRYLIKTRGQQVTLSCSPISGHRSVSWYQQTPGQGLQFLFEYFSETQRNKGNFPGRFSGRQFSNSRSEMNVSTLELGDSALYLCASREGTVNQPQHFGDGTRLSIL.

This sequence joins TRBV5-1 and TRBJ1-1, with 10 nucleotides matching TRBD1. V lost 4 bases, J lost 10 bases, and 19 bases stayed unmatched. This CDR3 is 17 amino acids long. Germline V lookup: CDR1 SGHRS, CDR2 YFSETQ. The CDR3 DNA is TGCGCCAGCAGCGAGGGGGGAGCTCGGGACAGGGGCGCGGCAGCTTTCTTT. As protein: CASSEGGARDRGAAAFF. The full variable domain, its missing parts supplied by reference TRBV5-1 and TRBJ1-1, is KAGVTQTPRYLIKTRGQQVTLSCSPISGHRSVSWYQQTPGQGLQFLFEYFSETQRNKGNFPGRFSGRQFSNSRSEMNVSTLELGDSALYLCASSEGGARDRGAAAFFGQGTRLTVV.

The CDR3 DNA reads as TGTGCCAGCGGGGCAATCTCCTACGAGCAGTACTTC. Protein sequence: CASGAISYEQYF. The V gene is TRBV28, the J gene TRBJ2-7; possible D gene TRBD1, 5 bases. Germline CDR1 reads MDHEN; CDR2 reads SYDVKM. Trimming removed 8 bases from V and 0 bases from J, with 8 bases in between. This CDR3 is built from 12 residues.

The chain combines TRBV5-8 with TRBJ1-1; 9 bases map to TRBD1. CDR3 length equals 12 residues. J lost 8 bases, V lost 4 bases, and 3 bases had no gene match. The germline V gene encodes CDR1 SGHTS and CDR2 YDEGEE. CDR3 DNA sequence: TGTGCCAGCAGCCTAGACAGGGGGGAAGCTTTCTTT. Residues: CASSLDRGEAFF.

The V call is TRBV6-2 or TRBV6-3, the J call TRBJ2-7, with D maybe TRBD1 (6 bases). The CDR3 consists of 14 residues. Germline V CDR1 and CDR2: MNHEY, SVGEGT. Trimming cost V 2 bases and J 3 bases, with 11 bases left between them. CDR3 DNA sequence: TGTGCCAGCAGTTACCACGCGACAGGCTACGAGCAGTACTTC. Translating gives CASSYHATGYEQYF.

V is TRBV7-2 and J is TRBJ1-5, with D tentatively TRBD1 (6 bases). The CDR3 has 15 residues. CDR1 is SGHTA, CDR2 FQGNSA, per germline. Trimming left V 1 base short and J 5 bases short, with 12 bases between. This CDR3 reads CASSLVGGADQPQHF. In nucleotides, the CDR3 is TGTGCCAGCAGCTTAGTTGGGGGCGCGGATCAGCCCCAGCATTTT.

The chain joins TRBV7-9 to TRBJ1-5, with 9 bases aligning to TRBD1. V was clipped by 4 bases and J by 4 bases; unmatched bases: 5. Germline V gene lookup returns CDR1 SEHNR and CDR2 FQNEAQ (reference sequence). This CDR3 has 15 residues. DNA of the CDR3: TGTGCCAGCAGCTCGGGACAGGGAGTAAATCAGCCCCAGCATTTT. Its protein is CASSSGQGVNQPQHF.

The chain recombines TRBV28 with TRBJ2-3; 9 bases map to TRBD2. This CDR3 has 15 residues. Germline values: CDR1 MDHEN, CDR2 SYDVKM. V dropped 4 bases and J dropped 6; count of bases not matched to a gene: 8. The CDR3 reads CASSWIAGDMDTQYF. CDR3 in DNA: TGTGCCAGCAGTTGGATAGCGGGGGATATGGATACGCAGTATTTT.

This chain joins TRBV30 and TRBJ1-5; D is perhaps TRBD1 (5 bases). The CDR3 extends over 12 amino acids. Per germline, CDR1 GTSNPN and CDR2 SVGIG (reference sequence). The V end was cut by 5 bases, the J end by 11 bases, with 16 bases between. In DNA, the CDR3 is TGTGCCTGGTCCAAGCCGGGGGGTTCCCAGCATTTT. This codes for CAWSKPGGSQHF. The whole variable domain, remainder taken from reference TRBV30 and TRBJ1-5, is SQTIHQWPATLVQPVGSPLSLECTVEGTSNPNLYWYRQAAGRGLQLLFYSVGIGQISSEVPQNLSASRPQDRQFILSSKKLLLSDSGFYLCAWSKPGGSQHFGDGTRLSIL.

V and J are TRBV5-5 and TRBJ1-2, with no clear D. The V end lost 0 bases, the J end lost 11 bases, and 11 bases lay between the germline ends. This CDR3 has 12 amino acids. CDR1 and CDR2 (germline): SGHKS, YYEKEE (reference sequence). Here the CDR3 DNA reads TGTGCCAGCAGCTTGGAAAGACTCGGTTACACCTTC. Protein product: CASSLERLGYTF.

The chain combines TRBV24-1 with TRBJ2-7; 10 bases agree with TRBD1. The CDR3 contains 15 residues. Looked up from germline, CDR1 is KGHDR and CDR2 is SFDVKD. V trimming: 3 bases; J trimming: 4 bases; junction bases outside the gene matches: 5. In DNA form, the CDR3 reads TGTGCCACCAGTGATCAGCGGACAGGGGGGTACGAGCAGTACTTC. Protein product: CATSDQRTGGYEQYF.